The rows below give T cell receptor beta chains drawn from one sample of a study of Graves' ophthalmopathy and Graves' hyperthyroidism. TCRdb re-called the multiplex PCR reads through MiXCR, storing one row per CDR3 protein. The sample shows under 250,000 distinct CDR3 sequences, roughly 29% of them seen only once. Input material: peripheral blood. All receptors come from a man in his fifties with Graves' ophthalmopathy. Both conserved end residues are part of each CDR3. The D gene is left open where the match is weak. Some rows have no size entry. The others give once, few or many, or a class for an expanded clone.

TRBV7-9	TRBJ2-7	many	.	CASSLDLEQYF	TGTGCCAGCAGCTTAGATCTCGAGCAGTACTTC
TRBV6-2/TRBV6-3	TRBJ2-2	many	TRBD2	CASSYPGLAGVTGELFF	TGTGCCAGCAGTTACCCGGGACTAGCGGGAGTAACCGGGGAGCTGTTTTTT
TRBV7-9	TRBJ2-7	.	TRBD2	CASSPTGTSDYEQYF	TGTGCCAGCAGCCCGACCGGGACTAGTGACTACGAGCAGTACTTC
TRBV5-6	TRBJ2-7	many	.	CASSYGGYYEQYF	TGTGCCAGCAGCTACGGGGGATACTACGAGCAGTACTTC
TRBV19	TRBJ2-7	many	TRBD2	CASSITAGGREQYF	TGTGCCAGTAGTATAACAGCGGGAGGTAGAGAGCAGTACTTC
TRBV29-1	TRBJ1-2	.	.	CSVTNTAGGYGYTF	TGCAGCGTGACAAACACGGCCGGAGGGTATGGCTACACCTTC
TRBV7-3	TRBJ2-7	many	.	CASSLDQNYEQYF	TGTGCCAGCAGCCTAGACCAGAACTACGAGCAGTACTTC
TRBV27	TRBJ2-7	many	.	CASGRSLTYEQYF	TGTGCCAGCGGTAGATCGCTAACCTACGAGCAGTACTTC
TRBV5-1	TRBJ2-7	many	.	CASSLEGTTIYEQYF	TGCGCCAGCAGCTTGGAGGGGACAACTATATACGAGCAGTACTTC
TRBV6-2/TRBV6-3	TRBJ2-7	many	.	CASSRDKDYEQYF	TGTGCCAGCAGTCGGGACAAAGACTACGAGCAGTACTTC
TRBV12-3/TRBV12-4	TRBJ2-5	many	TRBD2	CASSLGLAGVDTETQYF	TGTGCCAGCAGTCTCGGACTAGCGGGAGTGGATACAGAGACCCAGTACTTC
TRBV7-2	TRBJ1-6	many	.	CASSSQGSSYNSPLHF	TGTGCCAGCAGTTCTCAGGGGAGCTCCTATAATTCACCCCTCCACTTT
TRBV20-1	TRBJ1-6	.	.	CSGLGSYNSPLHF	TGCAGTGGGTTGGGGTCCTATAATTCACCCCTCCACTTT
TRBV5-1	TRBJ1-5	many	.	CASSLAGRDNQPQHF	TGCGCCAGCAGCTTGGCCGGGCGGGACAATCAGCCCCAGCATTTT
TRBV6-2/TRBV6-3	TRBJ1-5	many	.	CASRRRDNNQPQHF	TGTGCCAGCAGAAGGAGGGACAACAATCAGCCCCAGCATTTT
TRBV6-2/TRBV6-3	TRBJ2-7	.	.	CASSYSREQGKYEQYF	TGTGCCAGCAGTTACTCCAGGGAGCAGGGGAAGTACGAGCAGTACTTC
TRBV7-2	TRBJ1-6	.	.	CASSLGPSNSPLHF	TGTGCCAGCAGCTTAGGGCCCTCTAATTCACCCCTCCACTTT
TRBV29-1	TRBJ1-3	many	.	CSGGIGNTIYF	TGCAGTGGGGGTATTGGAAACACCATATATTTT
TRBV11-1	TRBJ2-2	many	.	CASSLRQATSNTGELFF	TGTGCCAGCAGCTTAAGACAGGCGACTTCGAACACCGGGGAGCTGTTTTTT
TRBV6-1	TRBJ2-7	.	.	CASSFNRDSYEQYF	TGTGCCAGCAGCTTTAACAGGGACTCCTACGAGCAGTACTTC
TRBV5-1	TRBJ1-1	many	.	CASSLIFGAAQNTEAFF	TGCGCCAGCAGCTTGATCTTTGGGGCAGCCCAGAACACTGAAGCTTTCTTT
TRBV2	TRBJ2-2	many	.	CASRDTGELFF	TGTGCCAGCAGGGACACCGGGGAGCTGTTTTTT
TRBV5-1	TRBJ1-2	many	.	CASSLEVPNYGYTF	TGCGCCAGCAGCTTGGAAGTTCCCAACTATGGCTACACCTTC
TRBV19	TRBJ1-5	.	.	CASSIRGLASNQPQHF	TGTGCCAGTAGTATTCGAGGGCTTGCGAGCAATCAGCCCCAGCATTTT
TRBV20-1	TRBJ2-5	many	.	CSTGRGQETQYF	TGCAGCACAGGGAGGGGACAAGAGACCCAGTACTTC
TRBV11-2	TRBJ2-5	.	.	CASSLATGQETQYF	TGTGCCAGCAGCTTAGCTACAGGTCAGGAGACCCAGTACTTC
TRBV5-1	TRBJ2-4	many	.	CASSLDRAKNIQYF	TGCGCCAGCAGCTTGGACAGGGCCAAAAACATTCAGTACTTC
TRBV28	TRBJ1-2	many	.	CASSQGNFDGYTF	TGTGCCAGCAGTCAGGGAAATTTCGATGGCTACACCTTC
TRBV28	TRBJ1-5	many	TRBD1	CASSFGQGRQGPQHF	TGTGCCAGCAGTTTTGGACAGGGCCGTCAAGGGCCCCAGCATTTT
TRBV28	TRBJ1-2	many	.	CATTTLGGGYTF	TGTGCCACCACGACCCTGGGCGGTGGCTACACCTTC